Presented here are 27 T cell receptor beta chains from one specimen sequenced in a study of Tregs in tolerant kidney transplant recipients (dated by TCRdb to between 2017 and 2020). Library generation was performed with the immunoSEQ multiplex PCR assay. Not all clones reach the TCRdb copy of this immuneACCESS table, which keeps in-frame sequences only. Checked studies attribute under half of the gap to unresolved V genes and leave the rest unexplained. The sample table contains 110,000 or so clones; only one count was recorded for around nine tenths of them. The top ten clonotypes cover more than 0.45% of the sample. Specimen: CD4+ T cells from blood. Receptors originate from a human donor in good health.

This clone was recorded only once. CDR3 sequence reads: CASSGGTPAYEQYF. CDR3 nucleotide sequence: TGCGCCAGCAGCGGAGGGACACCCGCCTACGAGCAGTACTTC. The V gene is TRBV5-1, the J gene TRBJ2-7; TRBD1 or TRBD2 may be the D gene (6 bases each). CDR1 and CDR2 from the germline V gene are SGHRS and YFSETQ. Trimming shortened V by 4 bases and J by 2 bases, and 13 bases separated the two germline ends. The CDR3 runs 14 residues.

The genes are TRBV19 and TRBJ2-3, with D unresolved. CDR1 and CDR2 (germline): LNHDA, SQIVND (reference sequence). The V gene lost 3 bases and the J gene lost 4 bases, with 8 bases spanning the gap. The CDR3 has 13 amino acids. DNA of the CDR3: TGTGCCAGTAGTATGATGACTTCAGATACGCAGTATTTT. Its protein product is CASSMMTSDTQYF.

The rearrangement links TRBV30 to TRBJ2-1; D unresolved. Trimming took off 2 bases at V and 16 bases at J, with 24 bases between the two ends. Germline lookup yields CDR1 GTSNPN and CDR2 SVGIG (reference sequence). This CDR3 comprises 14 residues. CDR3 in DNA: TGTGCCTGGAGTCCGGTCCCCACAGACCAACCACGTTTCTTC. Translating it yields CAWSPVPTDQPRFF.

The chain uses TRBV19 and TRBJ2-1, with 8 bases that match TRBD1. This CDR3 has 15 amino acids. The germline V gene has CDR1 LNHDA and CDR2 SQIVND (reference sequence). After removal of 4 bases from V and 1 base from J, the junction contained 3 bases not matched to a gene. Here the CDR3 DNA reads TGTGCCAGTAGTACCGACAGGGGTTCCTACAATGAGCAGTTCTTC. Protein product: CASSTDRGSYNEQFF.

The J gene is TRBJ2-1, the V gene TRBV7-8; 9 bases map to TRBD2. With 0 bases clipped from V and 6 bases from J, the junction kept 6 bases outside the gene matches. Germline V lookup: CDR1 SGHVS, CDR2 FQNEAQ. This CDR3 is built from 16 residues. The CDR3 DNA follows: TGTGCCAGCAGCTTAGCAAGAGCGGGGGGCGGCAATGAGCAGTTCTTC. This codes for CASSLARAGGGNEQFF. The full variable domain, in which reference TRBV7-8 and TRBJ2-1 provide the parts outside the CDR3, is GAGVSQSPRYKVAKRGQDVALRCDPISGHVSLFWYQQALGQGPEFLTYFQNEAQLDKSGLPSDRFFAERPEGSVSTLKIQRTQQEDSAVYLCASSLARAGGGNEQFFGPGTRLTVL.

The rearrangement links TRBV2 to TRBJ1-5, with no clear D. Trimming took 6 bases from V and 8 from J, leaving 11 bases between them. The germline V gene has CDR1 SNHLY and CDR2 FYNNEI. The CDR3 sequence is 12 residues long. The CDR3 loop reads CASRVVQEPQHF. The DNA of the CDR3 is TGTGCCAGCAGGGTTGTCCAGGAGCCCCAGCATTTT. Variable domain in full (rest from reference TRBV2 and TRBJ1-5): EPEVTQTPSHQVTQMGQEVILRCVPISNHLYFYWYRQILGQKVEFLVSFYNNEISEKSEIFDDQFSVERPDGSNFTLKIRSTKLEDSAMYFCASRVVQEPQHFGDGTRLSIL.

This clone was counted only a few times. The chain links TRBV6-5 to TRBJ1-2; perhaps TRBD1 as D (5 bases). The germline V gene encodes CDR1 MNHEY and CDR2 SVGAGI. The CDR3 has 12 amino acids. V lost 7 bases to trimming and J lost 6 bases, with 12 bases between them. Here the CDR3 reads CASTSRVHGYTF. The CDR3 coding sequence is TGTGCCAGCACCTCCAGGGTGCATGGCTACACCTTC.

The chain carries TRBV6-6 and TRBJ2-7, with D uncertain. Trimming took 6 bases from V and 4 from J, leaving 19 bases between them. This CDR3 is 15 amino acids long. In germline, CDR1 is MNHNY, CDR2 SVGAGI (reference sequence). Written as DNA, the CDR3 is TGTGCCAGCAGAATATCGAGGTCGTCCGGATACGAGCAGTACTTC. Amino acids: CASRISRSSGYEQYF.

V gene TRBV10-3 combines with J gene TRBJ2-7, with D unresolved. The CDR3 is made up of 14 amino acids. The germline V and J ends were trimmed by 0 bases and 0 bases, with 6 bases remaining between them. CDR1 is ENHRY, CDR2 SYGVKD, per germline. The CDR3 bases are TGTGCCATCAGTGAGTCTAAGAGCTCCTACGAGCAGTACTTC. Amino acid sequence: CAISESKSSYEQYF.

V gene TRBV19 combines with J gene TRBJ2-5, with 15 nucleotides matching TRBD2. CDR3 length: 19 residues. Germline trimming cut 9 bases from V and 4 bases from J; bases unmatched to any gene: 18. Germline-derived CDR1 and CDR2 are LNHDA and SQIVND (reference sequence). The CDR3 loop is CARLQRGLAGGLALETQYF. DNA for the CDR3: TGTGCCAGGCTACAAAGAGGACTAGCGGGAGGGCTCGCGTTAGAGACCCAGTACTTC.

The V gene is TRBV19, the J gene TRBJ2-2; D not certain. Trimming removed 0 bases at V and 7 bases at J, with 18 bases between. Germline CDR1 and CDR2: LNHDA and SQIVND (reference sequence). The CDR3 runs 17 residues. CDR3 sequence: CASSIEGGVPQDGELFF. The CDR3 DNA is TGTGCCAGTAGTATAGAGGGCGGAGTCCCCCAAGACGGGGAGCTGTTTTTT. Based on the CDR3 plus reference TRBV19 and TRBJ2-2, the full variable domain is DGGITQSPKYLFRKEGQNVTLSCEQNLNHDAMYWYRQDPGQGLRLIYYSQIVNDFQKGDIAEGYSVSREKKESFPLTVTSAQKNPTAFYLCASSIEGGVPQDGELFFGEGSRLTVL.

This clone was recorded a few times. V gene TRBV6-1 combines with J gene TRBJ1-4; a weak D match, TRBD1 (5 bases). This CDR3 region has 14 residues. V lost 7 bases to trimming and J lost 11 bases, with 20 bases between them. From germline, CDR1 is MNHNS and CDR2 SASEGT. This chain's CDR3 is CASTSDRAVGKLFF. CDR3 DNA sequence: TGTGCCAGCACCTCAGACAGAGCCGTTGGGAAACTGTTTTTT.

The rearrangement uses TRBV6-5 and TRBJ1-1; D might be TRBD1 (6 bases). The V and J ends lost 5 bases and 1 base respectively, with 11 bases between them. The CDR3 is 14 residues long. In germline, CDR1 is MNHEY, CDR2 SVGAGI. CDR3 protein: CASSKPDRNTEAFF. The CDR3 DNA reads TGTGCCAGCAGTAAGCCGGACAGGAACACTGAAGCTTTCTTT.

J is TRBJ1-2 and V is TRBV5-6, with 7 bases identical to TRBD1. This CDR3 is 15 amino acids long. Germline values: CDR1 SGHDT, CDR2 YYEEEE. V lost 6 bases, J lost 3 bases, and 11 bases stayed unmatched. The CDR3 coding sequence is TGTGCCAGCACCCCTCGGCGGCAGGGGGACTATGGCTACACCTTC. The encoded protein is CASTPRRQGDYGYTF. Filled out from reference TRBV5-6 and TRBJ1-2, the complete variable domain reads DAGVTQSPTHLIKTRGQQVTLRCSPKSGHDTVSWYQQALGQGPQFIFQYYEEEERQRGNFPDRFSGHQFPNYSSELNVNALLLGDSALYLCASTPRRQGDYGYTFGSGTRLTVV.

The chain recombines TRBV6-5 with TRBJ1-2, with a tentative D call TRBD1 (6 bases). Germline lookup yields CDR1 MNHEY and CDR2 SVGAGI. V dropped 2 bases and J dropped 8 bases, with 12 bases sitting between them. This CDR3 is built from 13 residues. The CDR3 nucleotides read TGTGCCAGCAGTTACGTGGGGGCCAAGGGCTACACCTTC. Translated: CASSYVGAKGYTF.

To note about this clone: The junction shows a germline mismatch at one end, possibly a read error. The V call is TRBV7-2, the J call TRBJ1-4, with D unclear. CDR3 length: 15 amino acids. Germline-derived CDR1 and CDR2 are SGHTA and FQGNSA. This chain's CDR3 is CASSLARGRREKLFF. CDR3 bases: TGTGCCAGCAGCCTAGCCCGGGGTCGTCGTGAAAAACTGTTTTTT.

The chain links TRBV14 to TRBJ1-6, with no clear D. Germline V gene lookup returns CDR1 SGHDN and CDR2 FVKESK. The V end lost 0 bases, the J end lost 0 bases, and 9 bases lay between the germline ends. This CDR3 region has 17 residues. CDR3 DNA sequence: TGTGCCAGCAGCCAAGATAATATCCCCTCCTATAATTCACCCCTCCACTTT. Its protein is CASSQDNIPSYNSPLHF.

The chain recombines TRBV7-6 with TRBJ1-2; D unclear. V lost 6 bases, J lost 4 bases, and 9 bases lay in between. Germline V CDR1 and CDR2: SGHVS, FNYEAQ. CDR3 size: 12 residues. The CDR3 DNA reads TGTGCCAGCAGACCCTTTTCCTATGGCTACACCTTC. As protein: CASRPFSYGYTF.

In its sample, this clone was seen once. The chain combines TRBV15 with TRBJ2-5, with D possibly TRBD1 on 6 matching bases. The CDR3 loop spans 14 amino acids. The germline gives CDR1 LNHNV, CDR2 YYDKDF (reference sequence). Trimming cost V 6 bases and J 1 base, with 12 bases left between them. The CDR3 sequence: CATRGPDSQETQYF. The CDR3, as DNA: TGTGCCACCAGGGGACCGGACAGCCAAGAGACCCAGTACTTC.

The V gene is TRBV7-2, the J gene TRBJ1-1; D ambiguous. Germline V gene sequence: CDR1 SGHTA, CDR2 FQGNSA. V was cut by 1 base and J by 7 bases, with 10 bases left in between. CDR3 length: 13 amino acids. The CDR3 nucleotides read TGTGCCAGCAGCTTAGGACCTCAATTTGAAGCTTTCTTT. This encodes CASSLGPQFEAFF.

The genes are TRBV11-2 and TRBJ2-1, with TRBD2 matching over 8 bases. Germline CDR1 reads SGHAT; CDR2 reads FQNNGV. J lost 4 bases, V lost 6 bases, and 8 bases had no gene match. The CDR3 is 15 amino acids. The CDR3 reads CASRAIAGKYNEQFF. The DNA for the CDR3 is TGTGCCAGCAGGGCCATAGCGGGGAAGTACAATGAGCAGTTCTTC.

The chain is built from TRBV29-1 and TRBJ1-1; D is unresolved. This CDR3 contains 13 residues. Germline assignment: CDR1 SQVTM and CDR2 ANQGSEA. V was cut by 3 bases and J by 0 bases, with 8 bases left in between. Here the CDR3 reads CSVEGTLNTEAFF. CDR3 DNA: TGCAGCGTTGAGGGCACCCTGAACACTGAAGCTTTCTTT.

The V and J genes are TRBV19 and TRBJ1-2; 10 nucleotides agree with TRBD1. Germline V gene lookup returns CDR1 LNHDA and CDR2 SQIVND (reference sequence). V gave up 3 bases and J gave up 4 bases; unmatched junction bases: 5. This CDR3 is built from 15 residues. CDR3 region: CASSMGTGVTYGYTF. CDR3 in DNA: TGTGCCAGTAGTATGGGGACAGGGGTGACCTATGGCTACACCTTC.

The chain carries TRBV5-1 and TRBJ2-7, with 9 bases identical to TRBD1. Per the germline V gene, CDR1 is SGHRS and CDR2 is YFSETQ. This CDR3 has 19 residues. The V and J ends lost 0 bases and 3 bases, in that order; junction bases with no gene match: 16. DNA for the CDR3: TGCGCCAGCAGCTTGGGCCGGGGGACAGGGAAACCCATACTCTACGAGCAGTACTTC. Translated: CASSLGRGTGKPILYEQYF. The entire variable domain, with the rest obtained from reference TRBV5-1 and TRBJ2-7, is as follows: KAGVTQTPRYLIKTRGQQVTLSCSPISGHRSVSWYQQTPGQGLQFLFEYFSETQRNKGNFPGRFSGRQFSNSRSEMNVSTLELGDSALYLCASSLGRGTGKPILYEQYFGPGTRLTVT.

The V and J genes are TRBV11-1 and TRBJ1-1; D remains ambiguous. The V end lost 5 bases, the J end lost 5 bases, and 12 bases lay between the germline ends. Germline-derived CDR1 and CDR2 are SGHAT and FQDESV (reference sequence). The CDR3 is made up of 13 amino acids. The CDR3 here is CASSPGIRTEAFF. In nucleotides, the CDR3 is TGTGCCAGCAGCCCTGGGATAAGGACTGAAGCTTTCTTT.

The genes are TRBV6-4 and TRBJ2-5, with D unresolved. The DNA end favors TRBJ2-7, so the J call may be wrong. Germline assignment: CDR1 MRHNA and CDR2 SNTAGT. The CDR3 length is 13 residues. This CDR3 reads CASESGEGYEQYF. The CDR3 region has the DNA TGTGCCAGCGAGTCCGGAGAAGGCTACGAGCAGTACTTC.

This clone was counted a few times. The gene calls are TRBV5-8 and TRBJ1-1, with 8 positions matching TRBD1. Germline V CDR1 and CDR2: SGHTS, YDEGEE. There are 15 residues in the CDR3. Losses at the gene ends were 3 bases for V and 3 bases for J; bases not matched to a gene: 7. The CDR3 bases are TGTGCCAGCAGCTCCAGGGGGCGCGGGTACACTGAAGCTTTCTTT. Protein product: CASSSRGRGYTEAFF.